This T cell receptor (beta chain) was identified during a study of OX40 agonist ivuxolimab in advanced cancers. Study findings and constraints: At 0.1 to 3.0 mg/kg and by week 6, CD4+ and CD8+ T cells in the blood had expanded clonally.

Germline values: CDR1 MDHEN, CDR2 SYDVKM. The CDR3 is made up of 18 amino acids. Deletions cut 4 bases from V and 3 bases from J, with 22 bases between. Comment on this clone: As yet, its antigen is unknown.

Some clones are missing from TCRdb's copy, which holds only in-frame ones; the method was immunoSEQ multiplex PCR. The table shows 20,000 to 25,000 clones, with approximately 88% occurring only once. The source is an adult with an advanced solid tumor such as melanoma, head and neck, liver or kidney cancer. The chain uses TRBV28 and TRBJ1-5; D is ambiguous. The material sequenced was CD4+ or CD8+ T cells sorted from blood, taken in a trial of the OX40 agonist ivuxolimab. The CDR3 DNA sequence: TGTGCCAGCAGTTCCGCAGGAGCAGCCTCTTGGGTCAATCAGCCCCAGCATTTT. It is translated as CASSSAGAASWVNQPQHF. The full variable domain, with the rest looked up from reference TRBV28 and TRBJ1-5, is DVKVTQSSRYLVKRTGEKVFLECVQDMDHENMFWYRQDPGLGLRLIYFSYDVKMKEKGDIPEGYSVSREKKERFSLILESASTNQTSMYLCASSSAGAASWVNQPQHFGDGTRLSIL.